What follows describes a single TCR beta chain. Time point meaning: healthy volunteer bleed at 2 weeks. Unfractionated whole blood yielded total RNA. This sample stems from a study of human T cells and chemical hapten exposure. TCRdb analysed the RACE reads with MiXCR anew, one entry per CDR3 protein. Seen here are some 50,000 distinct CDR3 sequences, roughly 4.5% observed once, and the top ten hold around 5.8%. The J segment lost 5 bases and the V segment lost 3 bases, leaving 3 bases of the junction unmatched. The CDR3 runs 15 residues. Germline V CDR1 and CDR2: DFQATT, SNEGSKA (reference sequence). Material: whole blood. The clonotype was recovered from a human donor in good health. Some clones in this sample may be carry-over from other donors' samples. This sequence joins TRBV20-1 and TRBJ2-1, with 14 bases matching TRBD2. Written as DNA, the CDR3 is TGCAGTGCTAGCCGACTAGCGGGAGGGAACAATGAGCAGTTCTTC. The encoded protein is CSASRLAGGNNEQFF.